This T cell receptor beta chain emerged from a study of T cell responses to AZD1222 COVID-19 vaccine. V was cut by 4 bases and J by 3 bases, with 9 bases left in between. This CDR3 has 13 residues. Germline V CDR1 and CDR2: SGHNT, YYREEE (reference sequence). TCRdb's table, derived via immunoSEQ multiplex PCR, lists solely in-frame clones and lacks some. The profile shows about 100,000 clones, 70% to 90% of them singletons. This receptor was identified in an adult in good health. The specimen comprised peripheral blood, sampled on day 0 of AZD1222 vaccination. The chain employs TRBV5-4 and TRBJ2-3; D is perhaps TRBD1 (5 bases). This CDR3 reads CASSRDRTDTQYF. For the CDR3, the DNA is TGTGCCAGCAGCCGAGACAGAACAGATACGCAGTATTTT.